This T cell receptor beta chain was observed in a study of cytomegalovirus exposure and HLA in healthy donors. Notes on the study in general: Presence/absence results assume similar sequencing depth per donor, which may not hold. An analysis that came later showed most CMV-associated TCR beta chains appearing HLA-restricted.

The primer mix had 60 Vbeta and 13 Jbeta primers. The data were produced by immunoSEQ multiplex PCR, yet TCRdb's version contains in-frame clones alone and is incomplete. This sample has 170,000 or so clones, with around three quarters found just once. The CDR3 consists of 12 residues. Germline V gene lookup returns CDR1 SEHNR and CDR2 FQNEAQ (reference sequence). With regard to this clone: Its antigen is still unknown. The germline gene is not matched at one end of the junction; a read error may be the cause. The identical CDR3 is also encoded by other nucleotide sequences in the sample.

This receptor was taken from a man aged 35-49 years in good health and CMV-seronegative. The sequenced sample was PBMCs. The chain has TRBV7-9 and TRBJ1-1; D call uncertain. The DNA of the CDR3 is TGTGCCAGCATGGCGGGGAACACTGAGGCTTTCTTT. Protein product: CASMAGNTEAFF.